This T cell receptor (beta chain) was captured in a study of cytomegalovirus exposure and HLA in healthy donors. Study results and limitations: Apparent HLA restriction characterized most CMV-associated TCR beta chains in a later analysis.

PCR used 60 Vbeta primers and 13 Jbeta primers. The table came from immunoSEQ multiplex PCR; TCRdb's copy has only in-frame clones and leaves some out. The sample shows 150,000 to 200,000 clones, about three quarters of them seen only once. This clone was seen a few times. As yet, its antigen is unknown. Trimming left V 1 base short and J 2 bases short, with 10 bases between. This CDR3 contains 15 residues. Per germline, CDR1 LNHDA and CDR2 SQIVND (reference sequence). Sequencing was carried out using PBMCs. This sequence originates from a woman under 40 in good health and CMV-seropositive. The rearrangement links TRBV19 to TRBJ2-3; tentative D call: TRBD2 (5 bases). This chain's CDR3 is CASSIAGTATDTQYF. For the CDR3, the DNA is TGTGCCAGTAGTATAGCGGGAACCGCCACAGATACGCAGTATTTT.